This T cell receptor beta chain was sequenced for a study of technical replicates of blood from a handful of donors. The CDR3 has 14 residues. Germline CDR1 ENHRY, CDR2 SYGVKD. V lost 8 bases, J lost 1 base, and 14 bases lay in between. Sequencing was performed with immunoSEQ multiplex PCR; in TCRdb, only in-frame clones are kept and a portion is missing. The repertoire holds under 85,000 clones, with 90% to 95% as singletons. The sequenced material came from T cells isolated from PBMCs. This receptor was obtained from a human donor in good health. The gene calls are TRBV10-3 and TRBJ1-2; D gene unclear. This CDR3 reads CAISQVLINYGYTF. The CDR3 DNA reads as TGTGCCATCTCTCAGGTTCTCATTAACTATGGCTACACCTTC.